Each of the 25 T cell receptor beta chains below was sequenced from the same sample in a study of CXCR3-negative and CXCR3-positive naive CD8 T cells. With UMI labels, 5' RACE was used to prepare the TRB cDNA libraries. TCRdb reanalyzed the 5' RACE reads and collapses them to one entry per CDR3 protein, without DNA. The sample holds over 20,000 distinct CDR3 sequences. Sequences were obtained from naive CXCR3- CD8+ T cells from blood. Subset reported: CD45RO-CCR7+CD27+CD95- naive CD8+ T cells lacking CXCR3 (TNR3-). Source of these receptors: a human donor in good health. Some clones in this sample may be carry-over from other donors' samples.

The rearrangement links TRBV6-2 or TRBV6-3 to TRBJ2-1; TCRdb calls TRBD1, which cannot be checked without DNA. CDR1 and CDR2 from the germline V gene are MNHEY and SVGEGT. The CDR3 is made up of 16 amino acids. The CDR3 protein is CASSYPTGQSYNEQFF.

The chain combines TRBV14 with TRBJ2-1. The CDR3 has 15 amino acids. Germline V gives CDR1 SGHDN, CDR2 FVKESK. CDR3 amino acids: CASSQDRYAYNEQFF. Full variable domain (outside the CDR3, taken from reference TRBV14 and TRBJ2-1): EAGVTQFPSHSVIEKGQTVTLRCDPISGHDNLYWYRRVMGKEIKFLLHFVKESKQDESGMPNNRFLAERTGGTYSTLKVQPAELEDSGVYFCASSQDRYAYNEQFFGPGTRLTVL.

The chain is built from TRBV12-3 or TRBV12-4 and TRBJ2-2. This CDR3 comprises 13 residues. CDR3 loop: CASSRLITGELFF.

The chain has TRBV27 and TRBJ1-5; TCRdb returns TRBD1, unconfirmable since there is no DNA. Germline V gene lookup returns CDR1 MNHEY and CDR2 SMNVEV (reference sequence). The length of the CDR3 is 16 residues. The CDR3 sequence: CASNPGAPNWNQPQHF.

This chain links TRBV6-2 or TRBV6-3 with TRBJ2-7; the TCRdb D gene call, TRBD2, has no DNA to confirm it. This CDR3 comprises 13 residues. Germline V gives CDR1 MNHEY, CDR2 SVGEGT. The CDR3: CASLRDYQYEQYF.

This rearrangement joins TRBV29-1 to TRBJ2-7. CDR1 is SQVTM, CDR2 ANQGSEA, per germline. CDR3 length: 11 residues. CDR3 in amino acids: CSATASYEQYF.

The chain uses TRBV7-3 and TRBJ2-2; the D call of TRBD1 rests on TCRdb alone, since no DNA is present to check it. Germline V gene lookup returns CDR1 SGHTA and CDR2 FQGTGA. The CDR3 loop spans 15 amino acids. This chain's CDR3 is CASSLGQGWTGELFF.

CDR3 sequence reads: CASSQEASGTHEQYF. J is TRBJ2-7 and V is TRBV3-1; lacking DNA, the TRBD2 call made by TCRdb goes unchecked. The germline gives CDR1 LGHDT, CDR2 YNNKEL (reference sequence). The CDR3 is 15 amino acids.

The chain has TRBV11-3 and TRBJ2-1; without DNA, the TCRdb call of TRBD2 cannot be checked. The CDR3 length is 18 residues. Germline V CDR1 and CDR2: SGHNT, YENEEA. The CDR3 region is CASSPGSSGGGIYNEQFF.

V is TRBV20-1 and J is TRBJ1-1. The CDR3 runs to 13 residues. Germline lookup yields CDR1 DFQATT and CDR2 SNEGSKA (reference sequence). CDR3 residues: CSARELGNTEAFF.

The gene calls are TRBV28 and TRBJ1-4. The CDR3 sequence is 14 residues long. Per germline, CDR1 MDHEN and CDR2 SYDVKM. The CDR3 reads CASSLIGENEKLFF.

CDR3 protein: CASSLYGTHVTYEQYF. The chain combines TRBV28 with TRBJ2-7; TCRdb outputs TRBD2, but without DNA this stays unchecked. Germline V CDR1 and CDR2: MDHEN, SYDVKM. This CDR3 is built from 16 residues.

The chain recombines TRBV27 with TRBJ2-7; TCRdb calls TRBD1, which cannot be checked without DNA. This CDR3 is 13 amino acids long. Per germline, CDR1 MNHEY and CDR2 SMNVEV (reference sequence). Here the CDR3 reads CASSLGARYEQYF.

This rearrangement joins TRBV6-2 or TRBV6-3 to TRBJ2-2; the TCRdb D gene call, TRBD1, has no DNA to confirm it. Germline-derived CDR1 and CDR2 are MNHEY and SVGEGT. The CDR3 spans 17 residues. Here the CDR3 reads CASSYGIGQGDTGELFF.

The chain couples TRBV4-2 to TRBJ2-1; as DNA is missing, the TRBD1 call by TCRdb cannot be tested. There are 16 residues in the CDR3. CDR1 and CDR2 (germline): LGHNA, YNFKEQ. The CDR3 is CASSQTGGGVWGEQFF.

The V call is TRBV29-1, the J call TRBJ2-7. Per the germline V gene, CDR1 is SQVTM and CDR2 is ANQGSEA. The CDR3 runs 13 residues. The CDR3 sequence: CSVVPTKSYEQYF.

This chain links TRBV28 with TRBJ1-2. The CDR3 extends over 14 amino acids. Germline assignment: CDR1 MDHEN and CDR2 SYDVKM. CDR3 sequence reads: CASSLRLDFYGYTF.

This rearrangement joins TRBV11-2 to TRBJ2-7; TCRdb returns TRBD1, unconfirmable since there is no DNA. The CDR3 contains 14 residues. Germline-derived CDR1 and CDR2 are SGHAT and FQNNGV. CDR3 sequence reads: CASSLRTSPYEQYF. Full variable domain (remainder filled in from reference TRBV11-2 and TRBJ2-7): EAGVAQSPRYKIIEKRQSVAFWCNPISGHATLYWYQQILGQGPKLLIQFQNNGVVDDSQLPKDRFSAERLKGVDSTLKIQPAKLEDSAVYLCASSLRTSPYEQYFGPGTRLTVT.

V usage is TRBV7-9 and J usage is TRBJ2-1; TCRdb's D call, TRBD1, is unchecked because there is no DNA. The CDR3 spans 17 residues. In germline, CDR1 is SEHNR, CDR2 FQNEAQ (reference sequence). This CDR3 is CASSLPEQGLSYNEQFF.

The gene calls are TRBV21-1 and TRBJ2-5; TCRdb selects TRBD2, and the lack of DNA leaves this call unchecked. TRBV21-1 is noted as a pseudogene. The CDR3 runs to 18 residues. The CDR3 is CASSKESGSSNMRETQYF.

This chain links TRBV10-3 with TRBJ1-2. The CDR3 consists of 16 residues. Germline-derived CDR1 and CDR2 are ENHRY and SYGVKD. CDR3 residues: CAISEKMGATNYGYTF.

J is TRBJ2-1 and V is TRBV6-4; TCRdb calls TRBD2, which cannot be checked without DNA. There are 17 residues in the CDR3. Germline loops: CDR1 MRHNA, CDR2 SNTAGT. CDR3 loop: CASSDSGLAGKPIEQFF.

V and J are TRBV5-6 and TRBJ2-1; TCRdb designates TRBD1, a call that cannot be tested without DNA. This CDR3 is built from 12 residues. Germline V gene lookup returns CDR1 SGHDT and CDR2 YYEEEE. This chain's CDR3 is CASSPGGNEQFF.

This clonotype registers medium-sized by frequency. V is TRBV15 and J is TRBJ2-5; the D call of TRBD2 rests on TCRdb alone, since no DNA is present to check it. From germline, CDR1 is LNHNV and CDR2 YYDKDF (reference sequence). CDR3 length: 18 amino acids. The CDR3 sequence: CATSTLPFATSGEETQYF.

This CDR3 reads CSASPLAGGPGDTQYF. This chain joins TRBV20-1 and TRBJ2-3; the D gene TCRdb calls, TRBD2, cannot be checked with no DNA. This CDR3 is 16 amino acids long. CDR1 and CDR2 (germline): DFQATT, SNEGSKA (reference sequence).